This TCR beta chain was obtained from a study of blood T cell repertoires in COVID-19. In the study overall: Italy, Spain and the United States were the sources of the convalescent and acute COVID-19 samples. Sources were T cells, B-cell-depleted T cells, or PBMCs; the material itself was cDNA or gDNA.

Authors' methods: Reference gene primers were amplified, and this amplification served to estimate nucleated cell counts. Only in-frame clones appear in the TCRdb table, and some are missing; sequencing was by immunoSEQ multiplex PCR. That table supplies the V and J calls and clone size; D and trimming were determined from the DNA. There are 150,000 to 180,000 clones in the sample; about 90% occur only once, and 0.55% lies in the top ten. The V gene lost 0 bases and the J gene lost 0 bases, with 10 bases spanning the gap. The CDR3 is 15 amino acids. Germline lookup yields CDR1 SGHNT and CDR2 YYREEE (reference sequence).

What was sequenced was peripheral blood. The TCR sequence derives from a man aged 45 to 65 with acute or convalescent COVID-19. The chain links TRBV5-4 to TRBJ2-7, with D tentatively TRBD2 (6 bases). In DNA form, the CDR3 reads TGTGCCAGCAGCTTGGGGGGGGACGGCTCCTACGAGCAGTACGTC. Protein: CASSLGGDGSYEQYV.